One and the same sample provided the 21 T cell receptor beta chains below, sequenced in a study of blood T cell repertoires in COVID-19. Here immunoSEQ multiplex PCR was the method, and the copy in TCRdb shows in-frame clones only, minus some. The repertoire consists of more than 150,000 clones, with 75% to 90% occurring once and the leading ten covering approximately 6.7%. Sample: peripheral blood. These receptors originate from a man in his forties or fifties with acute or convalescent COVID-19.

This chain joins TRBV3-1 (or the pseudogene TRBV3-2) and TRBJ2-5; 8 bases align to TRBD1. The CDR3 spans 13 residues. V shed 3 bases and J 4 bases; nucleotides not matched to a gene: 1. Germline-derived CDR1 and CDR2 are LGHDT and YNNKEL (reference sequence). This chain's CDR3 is CASSQGQVETQYF. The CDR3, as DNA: TGTGCCAGCAGCCAGGGACAGGTAGAGACCCAGTACTTC.

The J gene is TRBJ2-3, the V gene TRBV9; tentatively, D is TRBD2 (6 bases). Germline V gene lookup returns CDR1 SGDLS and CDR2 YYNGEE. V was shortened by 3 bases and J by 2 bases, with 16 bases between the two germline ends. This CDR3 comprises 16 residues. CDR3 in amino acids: CASSGGTARTTDTQYF. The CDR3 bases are TGTGCCAGCAGCGGCGGGACGGCGAGAACCACAGATACGCAGTATTTT.

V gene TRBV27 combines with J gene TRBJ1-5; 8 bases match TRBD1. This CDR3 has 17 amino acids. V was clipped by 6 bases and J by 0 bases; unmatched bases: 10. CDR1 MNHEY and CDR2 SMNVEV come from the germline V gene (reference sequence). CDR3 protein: CASRKQDRANSNQPQHF. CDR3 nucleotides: TGTGCCAGCAGGAAACAGGACAGGGCGAATAGCAATCAGCCCCAGCATTTT.

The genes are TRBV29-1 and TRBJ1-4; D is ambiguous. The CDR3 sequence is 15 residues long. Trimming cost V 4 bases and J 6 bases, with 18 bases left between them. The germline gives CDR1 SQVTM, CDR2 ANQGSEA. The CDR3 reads CSVGLNSGLDEKLFF. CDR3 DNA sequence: TGCAGCGTTGGACTTAATTCCGGCCTCGATGAAAAACTGTTTTTT.

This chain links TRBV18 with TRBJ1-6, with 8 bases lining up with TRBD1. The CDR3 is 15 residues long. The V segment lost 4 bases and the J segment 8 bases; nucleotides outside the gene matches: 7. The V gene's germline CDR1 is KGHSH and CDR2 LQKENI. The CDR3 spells CASSLQGAIDSPLHF. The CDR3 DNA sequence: TGTGCCAGCTCACTCCAGGGGGCGATTGATTCACCCCTCCACTTT.

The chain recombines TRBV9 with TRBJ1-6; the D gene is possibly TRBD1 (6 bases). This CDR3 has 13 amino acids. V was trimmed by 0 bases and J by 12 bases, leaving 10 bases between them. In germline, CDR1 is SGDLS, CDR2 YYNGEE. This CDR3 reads CASSVDHREPLHF. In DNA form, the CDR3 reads TGTGCCAGCAGCGTAGACCACAGGGAACCCCTCCACTTT. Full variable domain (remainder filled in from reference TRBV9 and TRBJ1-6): DSGVTQTPKHLITATGQRVTLRCSPRSGDLSVYWYQQSLDQGLQFLIQYYNGEERAKGNILERFSAQQFPDLHSELNLSSLELGDSALYFCASSVDHREPLHFGNGTRLTVT.

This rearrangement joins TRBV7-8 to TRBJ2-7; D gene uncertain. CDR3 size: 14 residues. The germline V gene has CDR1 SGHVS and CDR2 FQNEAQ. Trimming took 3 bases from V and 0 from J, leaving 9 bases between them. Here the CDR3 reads CASSLRLASYEQYF. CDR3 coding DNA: TGTGCCAGCAGCTTGCGGCTCGCCTCCTACGAGCAGTACTTC.

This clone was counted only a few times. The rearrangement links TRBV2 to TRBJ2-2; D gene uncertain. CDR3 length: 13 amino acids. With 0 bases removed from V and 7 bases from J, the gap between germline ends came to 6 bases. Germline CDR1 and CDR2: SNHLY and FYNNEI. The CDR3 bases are TGTGCCAGCAGTGAAGCGCTAGACGGGGAGCTGTTTTTT. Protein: CASSEALDGELFF.

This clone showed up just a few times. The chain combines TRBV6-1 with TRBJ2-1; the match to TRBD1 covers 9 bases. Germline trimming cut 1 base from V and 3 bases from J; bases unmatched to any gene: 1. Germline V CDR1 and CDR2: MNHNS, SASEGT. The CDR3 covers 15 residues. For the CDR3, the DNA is TGTGCCAGCAGTGAAGGACAGGGGGTCTACAATGAGCAGTTCTTC. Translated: CASSEGQGVYNEQFF.

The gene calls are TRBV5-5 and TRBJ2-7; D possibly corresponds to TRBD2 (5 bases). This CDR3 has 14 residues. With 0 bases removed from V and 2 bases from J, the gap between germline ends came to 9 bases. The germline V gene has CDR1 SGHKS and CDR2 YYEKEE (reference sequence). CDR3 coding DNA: TGTGCCAGCAGCTTGGATCACGGGACCTACGAGCAGTACTTC. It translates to CASSLDHGTYEQYF.

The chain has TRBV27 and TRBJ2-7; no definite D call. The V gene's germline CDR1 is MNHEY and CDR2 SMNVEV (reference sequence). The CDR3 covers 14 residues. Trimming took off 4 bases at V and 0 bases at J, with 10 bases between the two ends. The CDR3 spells CASSSRRSSYEQYF. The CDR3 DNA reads TGTGCCAGCAGTTCTCGACGGAGCTCCTACGAGCAGTACTTC.

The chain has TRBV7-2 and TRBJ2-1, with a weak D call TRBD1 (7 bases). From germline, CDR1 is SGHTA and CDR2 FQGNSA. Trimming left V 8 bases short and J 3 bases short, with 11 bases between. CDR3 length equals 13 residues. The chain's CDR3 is CASGQGGYNEQFF. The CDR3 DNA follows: TGTGCCAGCGGCCAGGGGGGCTACAATGAGCAGTTCTTC.

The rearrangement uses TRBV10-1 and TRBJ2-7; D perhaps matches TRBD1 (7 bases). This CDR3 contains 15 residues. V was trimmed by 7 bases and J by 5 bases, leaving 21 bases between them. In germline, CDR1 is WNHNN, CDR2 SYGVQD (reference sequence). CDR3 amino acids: CASNEDGGGVDEQYF. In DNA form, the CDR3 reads TGCGCCAGCAACGAGGATGGAGGGGGCGTCGACGAGCAGTACTTC.

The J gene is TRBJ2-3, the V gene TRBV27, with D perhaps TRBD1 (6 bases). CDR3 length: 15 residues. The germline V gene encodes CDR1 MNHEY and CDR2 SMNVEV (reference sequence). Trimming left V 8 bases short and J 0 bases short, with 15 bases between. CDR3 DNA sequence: TGTGCCAGCTCTCTCTGGGGGCCTAGCACAGATACGCAGTATTTT. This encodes CASSLWGPSTDTQYF.

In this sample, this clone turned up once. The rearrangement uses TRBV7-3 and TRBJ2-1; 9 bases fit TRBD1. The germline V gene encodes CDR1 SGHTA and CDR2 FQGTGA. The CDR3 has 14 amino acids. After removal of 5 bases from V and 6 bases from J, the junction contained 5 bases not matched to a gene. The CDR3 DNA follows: TGTGCCAGCAGCCAACAGGGGGCATCCAATGAGCAGTTCTTC. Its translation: CASSQQGASNEQFF. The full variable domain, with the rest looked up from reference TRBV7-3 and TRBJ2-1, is GAGVSQTPSNKVTEKGKYVELRCDPISGHTALYWYRQSLGQGPEFLIYFQGTGAADDSGLPNDRFFAVRPEGSVSTLKIQRTERGDSAVYLCASSQQGASNEQFFGPGTRLTVL.

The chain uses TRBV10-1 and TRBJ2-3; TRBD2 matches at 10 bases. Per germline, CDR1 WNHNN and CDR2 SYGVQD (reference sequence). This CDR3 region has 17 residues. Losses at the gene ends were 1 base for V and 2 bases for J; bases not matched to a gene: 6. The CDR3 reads CASSEFGAGGPTDTQYF. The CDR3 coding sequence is TGCGCCAGCAGTGAGTTTGGAGCGGGGGGGCCCACAGATACGCAGTATTTT.

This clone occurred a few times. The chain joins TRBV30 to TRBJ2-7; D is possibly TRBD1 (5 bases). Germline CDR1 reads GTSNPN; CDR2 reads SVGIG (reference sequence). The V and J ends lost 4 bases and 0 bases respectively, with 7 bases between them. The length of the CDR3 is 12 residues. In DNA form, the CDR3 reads TGTGCCTGGAAAGACAGCTCCTACGAGCAGTACTTC. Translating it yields CAWKDSSYEQYF.

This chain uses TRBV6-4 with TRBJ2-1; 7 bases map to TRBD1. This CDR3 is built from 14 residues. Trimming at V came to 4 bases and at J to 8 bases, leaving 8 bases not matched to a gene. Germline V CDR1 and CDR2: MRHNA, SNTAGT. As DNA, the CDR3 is TGTGCCAGCAGTGTCGGACAGGACACGGATGAGCAGTTCTTC. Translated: CASSVGQDTDEQFF.

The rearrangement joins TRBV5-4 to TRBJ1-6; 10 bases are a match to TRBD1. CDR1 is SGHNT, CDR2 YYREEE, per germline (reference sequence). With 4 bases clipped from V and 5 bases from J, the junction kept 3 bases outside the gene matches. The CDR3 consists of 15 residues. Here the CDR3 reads CASSRTGGNNSPLHF. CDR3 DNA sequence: TGTGCCAGCAGCCGGACAGGGGGAAATAATTCACCCCTCCACTTT.

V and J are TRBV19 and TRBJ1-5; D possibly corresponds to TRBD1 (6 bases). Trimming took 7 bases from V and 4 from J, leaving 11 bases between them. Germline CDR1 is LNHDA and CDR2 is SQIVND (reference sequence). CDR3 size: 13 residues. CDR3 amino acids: CASTPGANQPQHF. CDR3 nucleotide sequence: TGTGCCAGTACACCAGGGGCGAATCAGCCCCAGCATTTT.

In DNA, the CDR3 is TGTGCCTGGAGACTGATCTTACAGGGAACTGAAGCTTTCTTT. This encodes CAWRLILQGTEAFF. This rearrangement joins TRBV30 to TRBJ1-1; D might be TRBD1 (6 bases). Trimming took 3 bases from V and 5 from J, leaving 16 bases between them. The CDR3 is 14 amino acids. Germline V lookup: CDR1 GTSNPN, CDR2 SVGIG (reference sequence).